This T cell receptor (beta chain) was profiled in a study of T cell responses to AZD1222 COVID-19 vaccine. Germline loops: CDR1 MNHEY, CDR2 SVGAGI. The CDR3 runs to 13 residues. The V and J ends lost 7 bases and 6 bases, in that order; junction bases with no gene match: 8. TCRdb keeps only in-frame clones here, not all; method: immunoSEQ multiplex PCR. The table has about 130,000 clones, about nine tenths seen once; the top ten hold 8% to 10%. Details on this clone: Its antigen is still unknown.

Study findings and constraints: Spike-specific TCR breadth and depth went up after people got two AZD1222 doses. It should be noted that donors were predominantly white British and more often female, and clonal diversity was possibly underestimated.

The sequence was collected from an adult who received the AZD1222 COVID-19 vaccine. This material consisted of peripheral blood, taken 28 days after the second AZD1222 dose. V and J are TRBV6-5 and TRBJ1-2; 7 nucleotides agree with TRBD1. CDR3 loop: CASNPRGPDGYTF. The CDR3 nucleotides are TGTGCCAGCAATCCGAGGGGGCCCGATGGCTACACCTTC.